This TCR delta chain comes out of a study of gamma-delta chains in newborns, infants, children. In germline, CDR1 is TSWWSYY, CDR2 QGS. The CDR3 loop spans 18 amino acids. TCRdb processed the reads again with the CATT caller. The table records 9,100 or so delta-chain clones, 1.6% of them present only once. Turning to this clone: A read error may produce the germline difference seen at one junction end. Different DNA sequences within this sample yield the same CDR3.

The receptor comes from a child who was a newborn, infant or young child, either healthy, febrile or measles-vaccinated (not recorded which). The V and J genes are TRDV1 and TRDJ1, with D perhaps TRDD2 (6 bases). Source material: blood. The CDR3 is CALGEPLPFRTPPDKLIF. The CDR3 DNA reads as TGTGCTCTTGGGGAGCCCCTTCCCTTCCGTACTCCTCCCGATAAGCTCATCTTT.